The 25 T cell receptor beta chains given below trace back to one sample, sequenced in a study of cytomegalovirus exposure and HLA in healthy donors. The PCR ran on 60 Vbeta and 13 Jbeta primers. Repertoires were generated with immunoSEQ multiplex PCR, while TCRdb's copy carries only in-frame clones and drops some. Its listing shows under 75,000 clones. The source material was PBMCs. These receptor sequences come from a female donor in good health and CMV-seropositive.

DNA for the CDR3: TGTGCCAGCAGTGAAGAACGTCAGGGGGGTGAAAAACTGTTTTTT. Encoded protein: CASSEERQGGEKLFF. The chain is built from TRBV2 and TRBJ1-4; 7 bases agree with TRBD1. Germline trimming cut 1 base from V and 7 bases from J; bases unmatched to any gene: 6. The length of the CDR3 is 15 residues. CDR1 SNHLY and CDR2 FYNNEI come from the germline V gene.

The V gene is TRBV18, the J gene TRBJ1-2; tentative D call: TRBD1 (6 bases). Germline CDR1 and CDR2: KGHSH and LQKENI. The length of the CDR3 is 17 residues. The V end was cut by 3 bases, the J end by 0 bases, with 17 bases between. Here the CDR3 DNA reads TGTGCCAGCTCACCGGCATGGAACAGGGTCTCTAACTATGGCTACACCTTC. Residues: CASSPAWNRVSNYGYTF.

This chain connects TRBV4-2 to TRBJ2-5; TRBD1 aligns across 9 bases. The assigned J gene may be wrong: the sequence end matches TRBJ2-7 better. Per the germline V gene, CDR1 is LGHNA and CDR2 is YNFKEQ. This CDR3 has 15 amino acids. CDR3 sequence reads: CASSQEQGAPNEQYF. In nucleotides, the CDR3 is TGTGCCAGCAGCCAAGAACAGGGGGCTCCCAACGAGCAGTACTTC.

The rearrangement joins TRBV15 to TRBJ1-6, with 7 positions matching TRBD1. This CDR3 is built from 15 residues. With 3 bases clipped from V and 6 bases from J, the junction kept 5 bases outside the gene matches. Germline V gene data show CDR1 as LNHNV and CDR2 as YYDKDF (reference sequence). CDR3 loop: CATSSDREANSPLHF. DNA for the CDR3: TGTGCCACCAGCAGCGACAGGGAGGCTAATTCACCCCTCCACTTT.

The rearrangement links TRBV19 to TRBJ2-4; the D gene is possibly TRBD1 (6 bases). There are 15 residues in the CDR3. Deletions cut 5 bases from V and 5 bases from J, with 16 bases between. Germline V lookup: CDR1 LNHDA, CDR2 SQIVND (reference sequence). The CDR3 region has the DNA TGTGCCAGTAGTGGTACCGGGACAATCCAAAACATTCAGTACTTC. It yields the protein CASSGTGTIQNIQYF.

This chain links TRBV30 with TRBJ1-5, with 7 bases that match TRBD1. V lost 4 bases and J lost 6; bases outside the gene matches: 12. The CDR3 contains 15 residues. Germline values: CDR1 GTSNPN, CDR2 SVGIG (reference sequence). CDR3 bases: TGTGCCTGGACCCCAGGGGGACAGCTAATTCAGCCCCAGCATTTT. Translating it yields CAWTPGGQLIQPQHF.

The CDR3 DNA sequence: TGTGCCAGCTCACCAGGCAGGGACTATGGCTACACCTTC. It codes for CASSPGRDYGYTF. V is TRBV18 and J is TRBJ1-2, with a possible D match to TRBD1 (5 bases). Looked up from germline, CDR1 is KGHSH and CDR2 is LQKENI. The CDR3 is 13 residues long. The V and J ends lost 2 bases and 3 bases respectively, with 7 bases between them.

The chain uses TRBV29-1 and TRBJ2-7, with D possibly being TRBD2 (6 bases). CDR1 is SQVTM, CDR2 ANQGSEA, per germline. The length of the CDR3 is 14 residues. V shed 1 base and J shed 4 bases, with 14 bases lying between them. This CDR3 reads CSVEAAGITYEQYF. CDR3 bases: TGCAGCGTTGAAGCGGCGGGGATTACATACGAGCAGTACTTC.

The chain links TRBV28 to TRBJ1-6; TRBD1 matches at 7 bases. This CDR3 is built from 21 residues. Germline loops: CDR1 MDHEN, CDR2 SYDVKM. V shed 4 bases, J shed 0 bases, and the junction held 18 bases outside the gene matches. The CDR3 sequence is CASSSPFTGQYASSYNSPLHF. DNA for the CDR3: TGTGCCAGCAGTTCCCCATTCACGGGACAGTACGCCTCCTCCTATAATTCACCCCTCCACTTT. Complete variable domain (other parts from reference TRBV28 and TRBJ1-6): DVKVTQSSRYLVKRTGEKVFLECVQDMDHENMFWYRQDPGLGLRLIYFSYDVKMKEKGDIPEGYSVSREKKERFSLILESASTNQTSMYLCASSSPFTGQYASSYNSPLHFGNGTRLTVT.

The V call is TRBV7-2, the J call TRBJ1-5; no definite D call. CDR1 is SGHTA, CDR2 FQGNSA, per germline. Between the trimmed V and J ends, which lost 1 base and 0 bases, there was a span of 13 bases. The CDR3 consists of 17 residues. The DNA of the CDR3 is TGTGCCAGCAGCTTAGGGCAGGCAAGCTATAGCAATCAGCCCCAGCATTTT. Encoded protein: CASSLGQASYSNQPQHF.

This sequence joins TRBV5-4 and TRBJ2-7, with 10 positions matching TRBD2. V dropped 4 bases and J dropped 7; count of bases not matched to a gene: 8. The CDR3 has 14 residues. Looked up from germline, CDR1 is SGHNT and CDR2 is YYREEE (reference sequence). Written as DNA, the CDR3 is TGTGCCAGCAGCGCGGGACTAGCGAGTAGTGAGCAGTACTTC. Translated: CASSAGLASSEQYF.

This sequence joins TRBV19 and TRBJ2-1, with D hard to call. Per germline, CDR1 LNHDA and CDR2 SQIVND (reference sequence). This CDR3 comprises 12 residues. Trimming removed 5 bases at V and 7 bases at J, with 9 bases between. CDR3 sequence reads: CASSPSLNEQFF. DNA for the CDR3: TGTGCCAGTAGTCCTTCCCTGAATGAGCAGTTCTTC.

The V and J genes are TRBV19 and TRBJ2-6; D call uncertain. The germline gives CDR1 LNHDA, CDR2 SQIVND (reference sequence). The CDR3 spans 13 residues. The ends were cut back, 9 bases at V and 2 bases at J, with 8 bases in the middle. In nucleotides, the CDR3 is TGTGCCAGCGACACCCCTGGGGCCAACGTCCTGACTTTC. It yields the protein CASDTPGANVLTF.

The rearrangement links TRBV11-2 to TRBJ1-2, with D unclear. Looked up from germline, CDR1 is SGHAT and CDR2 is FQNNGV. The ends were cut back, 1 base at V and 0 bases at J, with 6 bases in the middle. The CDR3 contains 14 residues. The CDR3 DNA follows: TGTGCCAGCAGCTTAGGTACATCTAACTATGGCTACACCTTC. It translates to CASSLGTSNYGYTF.

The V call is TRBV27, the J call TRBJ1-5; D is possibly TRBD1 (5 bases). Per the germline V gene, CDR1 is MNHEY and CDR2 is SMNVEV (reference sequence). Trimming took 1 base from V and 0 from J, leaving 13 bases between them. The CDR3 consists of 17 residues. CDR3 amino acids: CASSLYTPGHSNQPQHF. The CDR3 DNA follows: TGTGCCAGCAGTTTATATACTCCTGGACATAGCAATCAGCCCCAGCATTTT.

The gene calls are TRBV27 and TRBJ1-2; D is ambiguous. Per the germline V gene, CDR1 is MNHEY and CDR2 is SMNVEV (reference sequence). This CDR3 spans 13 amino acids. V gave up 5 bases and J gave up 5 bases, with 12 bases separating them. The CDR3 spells CASSPSVSYGYTF. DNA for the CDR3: TGTGCCAGCAGTCCCTCGGTCTCATATGGCTACACCTTC.

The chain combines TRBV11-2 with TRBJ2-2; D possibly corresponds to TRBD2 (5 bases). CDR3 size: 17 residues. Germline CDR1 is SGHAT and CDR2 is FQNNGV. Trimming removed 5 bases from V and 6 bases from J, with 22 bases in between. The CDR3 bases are TGTGCCAGCAGCCCCCCTTCCAGCGGCAGACGGTCCGGGGAGCTGTTTTTT. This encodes CASSPPSSGRRSGELFF. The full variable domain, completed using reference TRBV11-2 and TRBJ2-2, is EAGVAQSPRYKIIEKRQSVAFWCNPISGHATLYWYQQILGQGPKLLIQFQNNGVVDDSQLPKDRFSAERLKGVDSTLKIQPAKLEDSAVYLCASSPPSSGRRSGELFFGEGSRLTVL.

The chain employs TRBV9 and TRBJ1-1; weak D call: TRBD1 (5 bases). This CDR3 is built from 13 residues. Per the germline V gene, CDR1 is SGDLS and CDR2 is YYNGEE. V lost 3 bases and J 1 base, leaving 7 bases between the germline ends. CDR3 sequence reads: CASSATGNTEAFF. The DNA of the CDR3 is TGTGCCAGCAGCGCTACAGGGAACACTGAAGCTTTCTTT.

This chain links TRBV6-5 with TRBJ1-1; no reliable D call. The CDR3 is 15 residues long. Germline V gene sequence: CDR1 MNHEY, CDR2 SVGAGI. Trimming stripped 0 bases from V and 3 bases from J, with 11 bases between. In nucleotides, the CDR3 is TGTGCCAGCAGTTACTCGACGGTCGGAGACACTGAAGCTTTCTTT. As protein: CASSYSTVGDTEAFF.

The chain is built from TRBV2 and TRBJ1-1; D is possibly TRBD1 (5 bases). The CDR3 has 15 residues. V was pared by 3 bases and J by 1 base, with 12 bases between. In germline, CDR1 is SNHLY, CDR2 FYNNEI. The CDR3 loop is CASSDQGPPNTEAFF. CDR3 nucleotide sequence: TGTGCCAGCAGTGATCAGGGCCCTCCGAACACTGAAGCTTTCTTT.

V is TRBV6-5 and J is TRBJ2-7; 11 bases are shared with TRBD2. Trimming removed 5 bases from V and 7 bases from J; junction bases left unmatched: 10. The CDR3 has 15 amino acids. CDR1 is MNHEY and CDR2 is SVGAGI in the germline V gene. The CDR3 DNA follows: TGTGCCAGCAGTAGAGGGACTAGCGGTTTGGGGGAGCAGTACTTC. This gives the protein CASSRGTSGLGEQYF.

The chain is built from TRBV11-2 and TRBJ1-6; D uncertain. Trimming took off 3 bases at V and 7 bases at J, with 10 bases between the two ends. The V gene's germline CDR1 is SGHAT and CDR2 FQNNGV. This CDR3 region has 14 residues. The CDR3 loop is CASSFTSSNSPLHF. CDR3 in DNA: TGTGCCAGCAGCTTTACTTCGTCCAATTCACCCCTCCACTTT.

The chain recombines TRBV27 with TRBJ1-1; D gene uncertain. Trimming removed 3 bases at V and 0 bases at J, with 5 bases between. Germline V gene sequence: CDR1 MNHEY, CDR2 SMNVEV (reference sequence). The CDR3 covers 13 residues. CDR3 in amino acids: CASSFQVNTEAFF. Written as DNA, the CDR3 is TGTGCCAGCAGTTTCCAGGTGAACACTGAAGCTTTCTTT.

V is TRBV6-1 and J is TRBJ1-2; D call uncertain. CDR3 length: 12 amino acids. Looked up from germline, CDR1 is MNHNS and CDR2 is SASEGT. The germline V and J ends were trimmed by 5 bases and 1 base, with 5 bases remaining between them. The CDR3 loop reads CASSPFNYGYTF. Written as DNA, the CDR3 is TGTGCCAGCAGTCCTTTTAACTATGGCTACACCTTC.

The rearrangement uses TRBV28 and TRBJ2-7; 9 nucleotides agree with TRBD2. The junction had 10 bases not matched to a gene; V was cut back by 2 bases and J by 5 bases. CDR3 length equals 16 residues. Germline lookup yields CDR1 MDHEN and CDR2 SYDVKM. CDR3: CASSLQGPSGIHEQYF. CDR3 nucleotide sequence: TGTGCCAGCAGTTTACAAGGACCTAGCGGGATCCACGAGCAGTACTTC.